The 2 T cell receptor beta chains reported below all come from one sample, sequenced in a study of blood T cell repertoires in COVID-19. TCRdb keeps only in-frame clones here, not all; method: immunoSEQ multiplex PCR. In the table there are about 220,000 clones, 84% of which are singletons. Material for sequencing was PBMCs or T cells enriched from blood (not recorded which). These receptors all stem from a woman aged 40 to 55 who had recovered from COVID-19.

V gene TRBV29-1 combines with J gene TRBJ2-1; TRBD2 matches at 14 bases. CDR1 and CDR2 from the germline V gene are SQVTM and ANQGSEA. The CDR3 sequence is 14 residues long. V trimming: 5 bases; J trimming: 8 bases; junction bases outside the gene matches: 5. CDR3 bases: TGCAGCGTTCGCGGGACTAGCGGGAGTGATGAGCAGTTCTTC. It translates to CSVRGTSGSDEQFF.

J is TRBJ2-2 and V is TRBV10-3, with 9 nucleotides matching TRBD1. CDR1 is ENHRY and CDR2 is SYGVKD in the germline V gene. The junction had 11 bases not matched to a gene; V was cut back by 7 bases and J by 5 bases. The CDR3 loop spans 16 amino acids. This chain's CDR3 is CAITDLGQGGTGELFF. CDR3 bases: TGTGCCATCACTGACCTGGGACAGGGTGGAACCGGGGAGCTGTTTTTT.